These 20 T cell receptor beta chains share one sample of origin, sequenced in a study of PD-L1 blockade in urothelial cancer. Some clones are missing from TCRdb's copy, which holds only in-frame ones; the method was immunoSEQ multiplex PCR. The sample lists 70,000 to 95,000 clones, roughly nine tenths occurring once. Time point specified: pretreatment peripheral blood. The source material was PBMCs, sampled around atezolizumab (anti-PD-L1) treatment. All receptors derive from a woman of 80 years or more with urothelial cancer.

This clone was detected only once. The chain joins TRBV9 to TRBJ2-5, with 13 positions matching TRBD2. V trimming: 0 bases; J trimming: 5 bases; junction bases outside the gene matches: 4. The CDR3 has 16 amino acids. The germline gives CDR1 SGDLS, CDR2 YYNGEE. CDR3 coding DNA: TGTGCCAGCAGCGTAGGTCCACTAGCGGGAGGGGAGACCCAGTACTTC. Its protein product is CASSVGPLAGGETQYF.

V gene TRBV7-9 combines with J gene TRBJ1-2, with TRBD1 matching over 7 bases. This CDR3 contains 13 residues. V trimming: 4 bases; J trimming: 8 bases; junction bases outside the gene matches: 7. Germline CDR1 reads SEHNR; CDR2 reads FQNEAQ (reference sequence). CDR3 region: CASSSTGVGGYTF. CDR3 in DNA: TGTGCCAGCAGCTCCACAGGGGTAGGAGGCTACACCTTC. The entire variable domain, with the rest obtained from reference TRBV7-9 and TRBJ1-2, is as follows: DTGVSQNPRHKITKRGQNVTFRCDPISEHNRLYWYRQTLGQGPEFLTYFQNEAQLEKSRLLSDRFSAERPKGSFSTLEIQRTEQGDSAMYLCASSSTGVGGYTFGSGTRLTVV.

The chain couples TRBV2 to TRBJ2-5; D call uncertain. CDR1 and CDR2 (germline): SNHLY, FYNNEI. Between the trimmed V and J ends, which lost 5 bases and 4 bases, there was a span of 8 bases. The CDR3 is 12 amino acids. The CDR3 bases are TGTGCCAGCAGTCTGAACGGAGAGACCCAGTACTTC. It codes for CASSLNGETQYF.

J is TRBJ2-3 and V is TRBV6-1; 12 bases align to TRBD2. J was trimmed by 6 bases and V by 2 bases; bases with no gene match: 3. The CDR3 covers 15 residues. Germline assignment: CDR1 MNHNS and CDR2 SASEGT. The CDR3: CASSELAGGPDTQYF. CDR3 sequence (DNA): TGTGCCAGCAGTGAACTAGCGGGAGGGCCCGATACGCAGTATTTT.

This clone was counted a few times. The V call is TRBV30, the J call TRBJ2-3; 7 bases fit TRBD2. Germline V gene sequence: CDR1 GTSNPN, CDR2 SVGIG (reference sequence). Trimming at V came to 2 bases and at J to 1 base, leaving 3 bases not matched to a gene. The CDR3 spans 14 residues. CDR3 in DNA: TGTGCCTGGAGTAGCGGGGAGGGCACAGATACGCAGTATTTT. As protein: CAWSSGEGTDTQYF.

The rearrangement uses TRBV18 and TRBJ1-1, with D uncertain. Trimming shortened V by 3 bases and J by 1 base, and 6 bases separated the two germline ends. The CDR3 extends over 13 amino acids. CDR1 is KGHSH, CDR2 LQKENI, per germline. The CDR3 DNA sequence: TGTGCCAGCTCACCCTCGGGGAACACTGAAGCTTTCTTT. It is translated as CASSPSGNTEAFF.

V and J are TRBV15 and TRBJ1-4; D is perhaps TRBD1 (5 bases). The V and J ends lost 0 bases and 6 bases respectively, with 14 bases between them. Germline-derived CDR1 and CDR2 are LNHNV and YYDKDF (reference sequence). The CDR3 runs 16 residues. This CDR3 reads CATSRDLMGGDEKLFF. The CDR3 coding sequence is TGTGCCACCAGCAGAGATCTAATGGGGGGAGATGAAAAACTGTTTTTT.

This clone was counted a single time. This chain joins TRBV19 and TRBJ2-1; no reliable D call. The CDR3 contains 12 residues. V lost 1 base and J lost 4, with 2 bases in between. CDR1 is LNHDA, CDR2 SQIVND, per germline (reference sequence). CDR3 residues: CASSIVYNEQFF. The DNA of the CDR3 is TGTGCCAGTAGTATAGTATACAATGAGCAGTTCTTC.

DNA of the CDR3: TGCGCCAGCAGCGTTGGTAGCCAGGGTCAAGAGACCCAGTACTTC. Translated, it gives CASSVGSQGQETQYF. The rearrangement uses TRBV5-1 and TRBJ2-5, with D tentatively TRBD1 (5 bases). Germline CDR1 reads SGHRS; CDR2 reads YFSETQ. Trimming shortened V by 4 bases and J by 2 bases, and 15 bases separated the two germline ends. The CDR3 extends over 15 amino acids.

The rearrangement joins TRBV10-3 to TRBJ1-2; D unresolved. V was shortened by 0 bases and J by 4 bases, with 12 bases between the two germline ends. CDR1 and CDR2 (germline): ENHRY, SYGVKD. This CDR3 has 15 amino acids. The DNA for the CDR3 is TGTGCCATCAGTGAGTCCGGGAGGCTCAGCTATGGCTACACCTTC. This gives the protein CAISESGRLSYGYTF.

The chain employs TRBV5-1 and TRBJ1-2; D unresolved. From germline, CDR1 is SGHRS and CDR2 YFSETQ. This CDR3 spans 15 amino acids. The V end lost 4 bases, the J end lost 8 bases, and 21 bases lay between the germline ends. The DNA for the CDR3 is TGCGCCAGCAGCCTAGCCGAGGAGGAAGTGGGGGGCTACACCTTC. Its translation is CASSLAEEEVGGYTF.

A few counts support this clone. This sequence joins TRBV27 and TRBJ1-2; perhaps TRBD1 as D (5 bases). CDR3 length: 15 residues. Germline V gene data show CDR1 as MNHEY and CDR2 as SMNVEV (reference sequence). V dropped 6 bases and J dropped 8 bases, with 22 bases sitting between them. The CDR3 DNA follows: TGTGCCAGCAGCCGTGGAGGGATGGAATCAGGGGGCTACACCTTC. This sequence encodes CASSRGGMESGGYTF.

The chain combines TRBV4-2 with TRBJ2-1; 7 nucleotides match TRBD2. V lost 3 bases and J lost 5; bases outside the gene matches: 10. CDR1 LGHNA and CDR2 YNFKEQ come from the germline V gene. CDR3 length: 16 residues. The CDR3 reads CASSQPGLAVDNEQFF. The DNA for the CDR3 is TGTGCCAGCAGCCAGCCGGGGCTAGCGGTAGACAATGAGCAGTTCTTC.

The V gene is TRBV7-6, the J gene TRBJ2-1; 12 bases are shared with TRBD2. After removal of 2 bases from V and 7 bases from J, the junction contained 3 bases not matched to a gene. The CDR3 contains 15 residues. The germline gives CDR1 SGHVS, CDR2 FNYEAQ. CDR3 DNA: TGTGCCAGCAGCTTAAGACTAGCGGGAGCAAATGAGCAGTTCTTC. This translates into CASSLRLAGANEQFF.

The gene calls are TRBV13 and TRBJ2-1; D gene unclear. The length of the CDR3 is 14 residues. Trimming removed 5 bases at V and 3 bases at J, with 11 bases between. CDR1 and CDR2 from the germline V gene are PRHDT and FYEKMQ (reference sequence). The CDR3 coding sequence is TGTGCCAGCAGCCGAAGAAGCATCTACAATGAGCAGTTCTTC. Translated, it gives CASSRRSIYNEQFF. Supplemented by reference TRBV13 and TRBJ2-1, the full variable domain reads AAGVIQSPRHLIKEKRETATLKCYPIPRHDTVYWYQQGPGQDPQFLISFYEKMQSDKGSIPDRFSAQQFSDYHSELNMSSLELGDSALYFCASSRRSIYNEQFFGPGTRLTVL.

The chain recombines TRBV6-1 with TRBJ2-7, with TRBD1 as a possible D gene (5 bases). The V end was cut by 2 bases, the J end by 3 bases, with 14 bases between. Germline loops: CDR1 MNHNS, CDR2 SASEGT. The CDR3 sequence is 15 residues long. The CDR3 DNA reads TGTGCCAGCAGTGAACAGCCAGGGAAACGCTACGAGCAGTACTTC. This gives the protein CASSEQPGKRYEQYF.

The V gene is TRBV6-1, the J gene TRBJ2-3; a weak D match, TRBD1 (6 bases). Per the germline V gene, CDR1 is MNHNS and CDR2 is SASEGT. V was trimmed by 6 bases and J by 6 bases, leaving 19 bases between them. The CDR3 sequence is 15 residues long. CDR3 DNA: TGTGCCAGCAGGGAACAGGGCTTTGAGGAGGATACGCAGTATTTT. Translation gives CASREQGFEEDTQYF.

This chain joins TRBV7-9 and TRBJ1-1, with TRBD1 as a possible D gene (6 bases). The CDR3 totals 13 residues. Germline assignment: CDR1 SEHNR and CDR2 FQNEAQ (reference sequence). Trimming cost V 5 bases and J 8 bases, with 15 bases left between them. CDR3 protein: CASSPTDRGEAFF. The CDR3 DNA follows: TGTGCCAGCAGCCCGACGGACAGAGGAGAAGCTTTCTTT.

For the CDR3, the DNA is TGCGCCAGCAGCCAAGAGGCGGGGGCCACCAACACTGAAGCTTTCTTT. Translating gives CASSQEAGATNTEAFF. The J gene is TRBJ1-1, the V gene TRBV4-1; perhaps TRBD1 as D (6 bases). Trimming stripped 0 bases from V and 2 bases from J, with 13 bases between. The CDR3 consists of 16 residues. The germline CDR1 and CDR2 sequences are MGHRA and YSYEKL.

Notes on this clone: Within the sample, other DNA sequences also encode this same CDR3. This sequence joins TRBV28 and TRBJ1-2, with D possibly matching TRBD1 (6 bases). Germline CDR1 and CDR2: MDHEN and SYDVKM. The V end was cut by 2 bases, the J end by 2 bases, with 6 bases between. The CDR3 is made up of 13 amino acids. The CDR3 loop reads CASSLTGNYGYTF. DNA of the CDR3: TGTGCCAGCAGTTTAACAGGGAACTATGGCTACACCTTC.